Detailed here is one T cell receptor beta chain. The antigen remains unidentified. The CDR3 is 15 amino acids. The V gene lost 5 bases and the J gene lost 5 bases, with 18 bases spanning the gap. Germline CDR1 and CDR2: SGHAT and FQNNGV. The data were taken from a study of cytomegalovirus exposure and HLA in healthy donors. Overall study context: The Caucasian-associated ancestry cluster contained approximately 81% of the roughly 390 genotyped donors.

Study findings and constraints: Several V segments, TRBV6-2 and TRBV6-3 among them, could not be told apart and were dropped. A few chains tied to CMV proved CMV antigen-specific in vitro.

A multiplex PCR was run with 60 Vbeta primers and 13 Jbeta primers. Data came from immunoSEQ multiplex PCR; TCRdb stores just in-frame clones and leaves some out. The sample yields some 190,000 clones, nearly 80% seen once. The chain employs TRBV11-2 and TRBJ2-5; D gene ambiguous. The sequence was obtained from a female donor in good health and CMV-seronegative. Sequencing used PBMCs. This CDR3 is CASSRVASDLETQYF. The CDR3 DNA reads TGTGCCAGCAGCCGGGTGGCTAGTGATCTGGAGACCCAGTACTTC.